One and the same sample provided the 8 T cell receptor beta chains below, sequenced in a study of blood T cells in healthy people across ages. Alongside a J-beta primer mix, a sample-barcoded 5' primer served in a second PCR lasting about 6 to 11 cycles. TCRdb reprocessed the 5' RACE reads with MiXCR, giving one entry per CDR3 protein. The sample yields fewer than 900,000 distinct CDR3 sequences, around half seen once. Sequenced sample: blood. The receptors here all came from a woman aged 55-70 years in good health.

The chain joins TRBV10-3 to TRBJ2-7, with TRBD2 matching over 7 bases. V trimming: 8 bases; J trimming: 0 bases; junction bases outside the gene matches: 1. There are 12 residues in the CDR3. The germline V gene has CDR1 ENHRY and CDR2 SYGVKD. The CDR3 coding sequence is TGTGCCATCGGGGGGGACTCCTACGAGCAGTACTTC. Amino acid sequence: CAIGGDSYEQYF.

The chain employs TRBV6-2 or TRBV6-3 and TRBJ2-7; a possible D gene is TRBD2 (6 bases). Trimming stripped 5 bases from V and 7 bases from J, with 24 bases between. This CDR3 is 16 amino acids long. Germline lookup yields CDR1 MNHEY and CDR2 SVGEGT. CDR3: CASSTLSSVLYNEQYF. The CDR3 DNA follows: TGTGCCAGCAGTACCCTCTCTAGCGTCCTCTACAATGAGCAGTACTTC.

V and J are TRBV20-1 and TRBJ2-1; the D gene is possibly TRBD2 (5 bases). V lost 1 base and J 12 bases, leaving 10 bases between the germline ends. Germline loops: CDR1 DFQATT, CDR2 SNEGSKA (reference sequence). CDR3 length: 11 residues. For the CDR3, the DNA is TGCAGTGCTAGAGTCGGAGGAGGGCAGTTCTTC. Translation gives CSARVGGGQFF.

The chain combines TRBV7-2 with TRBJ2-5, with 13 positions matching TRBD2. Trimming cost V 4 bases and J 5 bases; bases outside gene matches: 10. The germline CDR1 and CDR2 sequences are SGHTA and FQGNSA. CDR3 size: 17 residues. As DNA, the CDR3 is TGTGCCAGCAGCTCACGGACTAGCGGGAGACGAGGGGAGACCCAGTACTTC. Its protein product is CASSSRTSGRRGETQYF.

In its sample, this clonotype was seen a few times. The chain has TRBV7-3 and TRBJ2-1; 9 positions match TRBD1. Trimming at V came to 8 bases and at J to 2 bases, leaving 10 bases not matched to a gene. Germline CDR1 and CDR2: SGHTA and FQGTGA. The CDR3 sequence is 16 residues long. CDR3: CASRPGGTGPYNEQFF. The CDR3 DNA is TGTGCCAGCCGACCCGGAGGGACAGGGCCCTACAATGAGCAGTTCTTC. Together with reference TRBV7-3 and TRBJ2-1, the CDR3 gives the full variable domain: GAGVSQTPSNKVTEKGKYVELRCDPISGHTALYWYRQSLGQGPEFLIYFQGTGAADDSGLPNDRFFAVRPEGSVSTLKIQRTERGDSAVYLCASRPGGTGPYNEQFFGPGTRLTVL.

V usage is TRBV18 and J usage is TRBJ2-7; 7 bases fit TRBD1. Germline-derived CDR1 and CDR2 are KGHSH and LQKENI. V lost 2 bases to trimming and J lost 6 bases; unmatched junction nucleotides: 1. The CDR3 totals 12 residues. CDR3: CASSPGTAEQYF. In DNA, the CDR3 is TGTGCCAGCTCACCAGGGACAGCCGAGCAGTACTTC. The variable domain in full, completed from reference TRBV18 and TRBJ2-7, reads NAGVMQNPRHLVRRRGQEARLRCSPMKGHSHVYWYRQLPEEGLKFMVYLQKENIIDESGMPKERFSAEFPKEGPSILRIQQVVRGDSAAYFCASSPGTAEQYFGPGTRLTVT.

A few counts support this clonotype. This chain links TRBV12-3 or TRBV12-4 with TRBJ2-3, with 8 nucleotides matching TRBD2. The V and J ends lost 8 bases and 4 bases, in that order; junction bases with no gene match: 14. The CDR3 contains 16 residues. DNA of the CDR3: TGTGCCAGCTTCGCCGGGACTAGTATGGCCGCAGATACGCAGTATTTT. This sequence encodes CASFAGTSMAADTQYF.

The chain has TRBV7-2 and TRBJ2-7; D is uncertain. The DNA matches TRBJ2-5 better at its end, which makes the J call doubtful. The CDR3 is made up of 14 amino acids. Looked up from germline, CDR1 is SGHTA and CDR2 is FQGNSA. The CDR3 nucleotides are TGTGCCAGCAGCTTAGCTTTCGGCTATGAGACCCAGTACTTC. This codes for CASSLAFGYETQYF.